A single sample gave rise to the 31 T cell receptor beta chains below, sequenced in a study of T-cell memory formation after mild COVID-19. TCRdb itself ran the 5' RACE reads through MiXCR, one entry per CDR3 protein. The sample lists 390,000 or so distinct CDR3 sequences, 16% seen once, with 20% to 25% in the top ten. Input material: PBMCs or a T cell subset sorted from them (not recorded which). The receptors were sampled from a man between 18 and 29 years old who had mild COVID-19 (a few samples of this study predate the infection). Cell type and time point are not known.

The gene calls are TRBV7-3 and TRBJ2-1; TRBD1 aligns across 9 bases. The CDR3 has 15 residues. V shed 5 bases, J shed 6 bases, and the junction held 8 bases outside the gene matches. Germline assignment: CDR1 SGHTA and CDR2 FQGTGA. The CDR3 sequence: CASSPGQGISNEQFF. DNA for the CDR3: TGTGCCAGCAGCCCGGGACAGGGAATTTCCAATGAGCAGTTCTTC.

CDR3 region: CASSKGTSGGARDTQYF. The CDR3 nucleotides are TGTGCCAGCAGCAAAGGGACTAGCGGGGGGGCCAGAGATACGCAGTATTTT. The chain links TRBV7-8 to TRBJ2-3; TRBD2 matches 16 bases. V lost 5 bases, J lost 5 bases, and 7 bases stayed unmatched. The CDR3 loop spans 17 amino acids. The V gene's germline CDR1 is SGHVS and CDR2 FQNEAQ. Drawing the rest from reference TRBV7-8 and TRBJ2-3, the complete variable domain is GAGVSQSPRYKVAKRGQDVALRCDPISGHVSLFWYQQALGQGPEFLTYFQNEAQLDKSGLPSDRFFAERPEGSVSTLKIQRTQQEDSAVYLCASSKGTSGGARDTQYFGPGTRLTVL.

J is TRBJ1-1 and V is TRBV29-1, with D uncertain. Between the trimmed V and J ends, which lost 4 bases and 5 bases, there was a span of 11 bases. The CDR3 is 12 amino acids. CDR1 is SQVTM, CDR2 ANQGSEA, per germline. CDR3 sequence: CSVVGVSTEAFF. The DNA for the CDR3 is TGCAGCGTTGTTGGGGTATCAACTGAAGCTTTCTTT.

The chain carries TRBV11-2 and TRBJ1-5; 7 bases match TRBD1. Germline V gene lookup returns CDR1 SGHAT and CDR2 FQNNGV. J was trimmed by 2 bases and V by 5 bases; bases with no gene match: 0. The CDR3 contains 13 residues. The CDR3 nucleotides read TGTGCCAGCAGCACAGGGGGCAATCAGCCCCAGCATTTT. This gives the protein CASSTGGNQPQHF.

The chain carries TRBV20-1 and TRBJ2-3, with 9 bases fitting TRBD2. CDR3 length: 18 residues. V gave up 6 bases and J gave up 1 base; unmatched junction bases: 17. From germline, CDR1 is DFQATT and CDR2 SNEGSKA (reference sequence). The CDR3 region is CSATAAGGPTFGTDTQYF. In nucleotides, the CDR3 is TGCAGTGCCACAGCAGCGGGGGGACCTACCTTTGGCACAGATACGCAGTATTTT.

The CDR3 loop reads CASSGAGRWETQYF. DNA of the CDR3: TGTGCCAGCAGCGGAGCGGGTAGATGGGAGACCCAGTACTTC. The V gene is TRBV7-2, the J gene TRBJ2-5; possibly TRBD2 for D (6 bases). V lost 5 bases and J lost 5, with 15 bases in between. This CDR3 contains 14 residues. CDR1 and CDR2 from the germline V gene are SGHTA and FQGNSA.

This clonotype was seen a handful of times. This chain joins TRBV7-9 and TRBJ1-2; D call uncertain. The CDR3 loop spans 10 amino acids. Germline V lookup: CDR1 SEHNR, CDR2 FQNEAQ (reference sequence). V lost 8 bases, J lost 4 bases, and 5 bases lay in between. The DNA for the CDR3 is TGTGCCAGCGACGGCTATGGCTACACCTTC. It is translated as CASDGYGYTF.

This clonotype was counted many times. CDR3 nucleotides: TGTGCCAGCACCGAGAACAAGGAAGCGGGCACTGAAGCTTTCTTT. Protein product: CASTENKEAGTEAFF. V usage is TRBV7-9 and J usage is TRBJ1-1, with D uncertain. Germline CDR1 and CDR2: SEHNR and FQNEAQ (reference sequence). The CDR3 is 15 amino acids. V dropped 7 bases and J dropped 4 bases, with 19 bases sitting between them.

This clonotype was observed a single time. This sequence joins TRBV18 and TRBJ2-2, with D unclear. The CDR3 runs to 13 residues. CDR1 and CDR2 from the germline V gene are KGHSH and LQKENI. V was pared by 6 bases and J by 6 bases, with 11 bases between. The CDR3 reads CASSHSDPGELFF. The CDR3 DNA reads TGTGCCAGCTCCCACAGTGATCCCGGGGAGCTGTTTTTT.

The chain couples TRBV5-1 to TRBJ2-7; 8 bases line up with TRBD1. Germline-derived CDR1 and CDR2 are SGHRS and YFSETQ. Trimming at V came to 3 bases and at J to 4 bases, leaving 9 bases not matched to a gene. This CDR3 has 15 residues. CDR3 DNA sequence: TGCGCCAGCAGCTGGAGGCCGGGACAGGAGTACGAGCAGTACTTC. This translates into CASSWRPGQEYEQYF.

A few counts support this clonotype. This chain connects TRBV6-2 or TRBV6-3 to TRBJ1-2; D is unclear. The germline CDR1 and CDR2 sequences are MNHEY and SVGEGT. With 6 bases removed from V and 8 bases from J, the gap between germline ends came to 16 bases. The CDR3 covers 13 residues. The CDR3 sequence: CASSSAYPWGYTF. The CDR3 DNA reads TGTGCCAGCAGCTCGGCGTACCCTTGGGGCTACACCTTC.

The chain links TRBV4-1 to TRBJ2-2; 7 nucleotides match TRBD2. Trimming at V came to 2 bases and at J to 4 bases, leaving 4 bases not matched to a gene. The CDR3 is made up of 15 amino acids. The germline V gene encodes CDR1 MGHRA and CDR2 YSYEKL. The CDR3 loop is CASSQPGLLTGELFF. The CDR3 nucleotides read TGCGCCAGCAGCCAACCGGGACTACTCACCGGGGAGCTGTTTTTT.

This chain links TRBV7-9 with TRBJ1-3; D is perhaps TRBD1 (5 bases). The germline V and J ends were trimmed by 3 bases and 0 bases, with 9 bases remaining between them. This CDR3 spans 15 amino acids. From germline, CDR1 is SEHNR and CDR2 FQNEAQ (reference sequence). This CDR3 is CASSFSQGSGNTIYF. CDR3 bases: TGTGCCAGCAGCTTTTCTCAGGGCTCTGGAAACACCATATATTTT. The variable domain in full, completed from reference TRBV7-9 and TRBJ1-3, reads DTGVSQNPRHKITKRGQNVTFRCDPISEHNRLYWYRQTLGQGPEFLTYFQNEAQLEKSRLLSDRFSAERPKGSFSTLEIQRTEQGDSAMYLCASSFSQGSGNTIYFGEGSWLTVV.

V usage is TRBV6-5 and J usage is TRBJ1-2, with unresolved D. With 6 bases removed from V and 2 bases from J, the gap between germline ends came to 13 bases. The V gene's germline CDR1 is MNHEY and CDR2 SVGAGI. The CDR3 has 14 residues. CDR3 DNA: TGTGCCAGCAGGTGGTCCGGAGGCAACTATGGCTACACCTTC. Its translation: CASRWSGGNYGYTF.

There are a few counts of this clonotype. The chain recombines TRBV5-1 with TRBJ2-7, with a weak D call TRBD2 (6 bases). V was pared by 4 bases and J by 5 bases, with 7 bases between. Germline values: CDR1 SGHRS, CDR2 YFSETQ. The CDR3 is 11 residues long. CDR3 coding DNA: TGCGCCAGCAGCCGCGGGGACGAGCAGTACTTC. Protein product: CASSRGDEQYF.

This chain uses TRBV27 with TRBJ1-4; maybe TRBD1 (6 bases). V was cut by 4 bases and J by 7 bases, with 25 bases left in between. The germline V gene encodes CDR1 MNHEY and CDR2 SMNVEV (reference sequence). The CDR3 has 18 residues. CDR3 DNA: TGTGCCAGCAGTTCCACGGACAGCCCGGGCGGGTATACTGAAAAACTGTTTTTT. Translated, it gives CASSSTDSPGGYTEKLFF.

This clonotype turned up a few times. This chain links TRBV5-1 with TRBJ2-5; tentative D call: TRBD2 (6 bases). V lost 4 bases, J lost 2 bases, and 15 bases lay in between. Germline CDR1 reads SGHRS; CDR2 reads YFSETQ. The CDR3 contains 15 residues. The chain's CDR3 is CASSLEGGSQETQYF. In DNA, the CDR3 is TGCGCCAGCAGCCTGGAGGGCGGTTCTCAAGAGACCCAGTACTTC.

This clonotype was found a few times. The CDR3 region is CAWGTVYEQYF. DNA for the CDR3: TGTGCCTGGGGGACAGTATACGAGCAGTACTTC. This chain links TRBV30 with TRBJ2-7; 7 nucleotides match TRBD1. V lost 5 bases and J lost 4; bases outside the gene matches: 2. Germline V lookup: CDR1 GTSNPN, CDR2 SVGIG (reference sequence). The CDR3 totals 11 residues.

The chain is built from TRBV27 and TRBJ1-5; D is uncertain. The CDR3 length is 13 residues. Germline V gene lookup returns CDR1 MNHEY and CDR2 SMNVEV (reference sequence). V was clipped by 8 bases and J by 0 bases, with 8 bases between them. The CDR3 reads CASSHYSNQPQHF. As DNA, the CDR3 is TGTGCCAGCTCCCATTATAGCAATCAGCCCCAGCATTTT.

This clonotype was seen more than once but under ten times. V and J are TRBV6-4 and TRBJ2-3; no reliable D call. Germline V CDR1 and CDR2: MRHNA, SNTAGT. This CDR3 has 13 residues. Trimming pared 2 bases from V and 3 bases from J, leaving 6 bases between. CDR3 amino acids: CASSDPPTDTQYF. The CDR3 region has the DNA TGTGCCAGCAGTGACCCCCCAACAGATACGCAGTATTTT.

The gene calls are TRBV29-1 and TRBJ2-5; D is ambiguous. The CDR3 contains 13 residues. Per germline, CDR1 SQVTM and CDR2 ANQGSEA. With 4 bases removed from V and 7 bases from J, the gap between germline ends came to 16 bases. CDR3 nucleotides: TGCAGCGTTGTGGAACTCATTTCGGGGACCCAGTACTTC. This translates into CSVVELISGTQYF.

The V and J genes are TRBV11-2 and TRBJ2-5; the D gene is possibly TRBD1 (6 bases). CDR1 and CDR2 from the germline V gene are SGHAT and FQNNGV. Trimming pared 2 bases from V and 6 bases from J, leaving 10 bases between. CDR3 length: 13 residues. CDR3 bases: TGTGCCAGCAGCTTACACAGGGAAAAGACCCAGTACTTC. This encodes CASSLHREKTQYF.

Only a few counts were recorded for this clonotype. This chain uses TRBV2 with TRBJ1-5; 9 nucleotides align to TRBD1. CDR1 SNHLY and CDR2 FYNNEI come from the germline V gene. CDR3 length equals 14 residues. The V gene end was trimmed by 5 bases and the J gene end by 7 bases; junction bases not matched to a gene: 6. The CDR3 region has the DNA TGTGCCAGCAGTAGGGGGACAGGGCGGCAGCCCCAGCATTTT. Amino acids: CASSRGTGRQPQHF.

CDR3 amino acids: CASSPQGYEQFF. The CDR3 DNA reads TGTGCCAGCAGCCCCCAGGGGTATGAGCAGTTCTTC. The chain has TRBV7-9 and TRBJ2-1; perhaps TRBD1 as D (6 bases). V shed 5 bases and J shed 8 bases, with 10 bases lying between them. Per germline, CDR1 SEHNR and CDR2 FQNEAQ (reference sequence). The CDR3 sequence is 12 residues long.

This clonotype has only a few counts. Written as DNA, the CDR3 is TGTGCCAGCAGCACCCGACAGCCGACCGTCCCCGGTTGTGGCTACACCTTC. This translates into CASSTRQPTVPGCGYTF. The chain employs TRBV9 and TRBJ1-2, with a possible D match to TRBD1 (5 bases). Trimming shortened V by 4 bases and J by 7 bases, and 26 bases separated the two germline ends. This CDR3 has 17 amino acids. Per germline, CDR1 SGDLS and CDR2 YYNGEE.

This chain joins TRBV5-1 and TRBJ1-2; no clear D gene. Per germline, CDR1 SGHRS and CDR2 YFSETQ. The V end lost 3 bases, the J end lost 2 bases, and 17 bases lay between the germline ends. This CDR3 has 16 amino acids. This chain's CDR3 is CASSSRYGPRNYGYTF. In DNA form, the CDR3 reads TGCGCCAGCAGCTCGAGATATGGACCGAGGAACTATGGCTACACCTTC.

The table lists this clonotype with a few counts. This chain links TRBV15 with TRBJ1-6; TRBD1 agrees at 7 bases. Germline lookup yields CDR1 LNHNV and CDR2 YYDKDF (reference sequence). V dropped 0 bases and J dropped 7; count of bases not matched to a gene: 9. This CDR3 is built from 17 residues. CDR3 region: CATSRERTGRPNSPLHF. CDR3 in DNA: TGTGCCACCAGCAGAGAAAGGACAGGTCGACCGAATTCACCCCTCCACTTT.

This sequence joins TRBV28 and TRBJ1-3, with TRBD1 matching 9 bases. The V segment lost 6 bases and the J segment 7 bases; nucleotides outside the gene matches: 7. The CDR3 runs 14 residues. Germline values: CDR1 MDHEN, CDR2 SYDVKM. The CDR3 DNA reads TGTGCCAGCAGCCAAGGACAGGGGAGGAACACCATATATTTT. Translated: CASSQGQGRNTIYF. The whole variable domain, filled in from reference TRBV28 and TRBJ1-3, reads DVKVTQSSRYLVKRTGEKVFLECVQDMDHENMFWYRQDPGLGLRLIYFSYDVKMKEKGDIPEGYSVSREKKERFSLILESASTNQTSMYLCASSQGQGRNTIYFGEGSWLTVV.

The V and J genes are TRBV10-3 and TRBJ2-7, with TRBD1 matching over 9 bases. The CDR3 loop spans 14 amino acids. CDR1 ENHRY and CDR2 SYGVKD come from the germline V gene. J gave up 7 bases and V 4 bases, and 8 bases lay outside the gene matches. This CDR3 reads CAISGGTGSNEQYF. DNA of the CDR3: TGTGCCATCAGTGGAGGGACAGGGTCGAATGAGCAGTACTTC.

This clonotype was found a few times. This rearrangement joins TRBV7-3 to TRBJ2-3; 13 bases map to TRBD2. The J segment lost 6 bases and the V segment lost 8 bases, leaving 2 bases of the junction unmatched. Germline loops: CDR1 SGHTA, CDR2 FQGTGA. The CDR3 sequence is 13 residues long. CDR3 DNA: TGTGCCAGCGAACTAGCGGGGGGGGATACGCAGTATTTT. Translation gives CASELAGGDTQYF.

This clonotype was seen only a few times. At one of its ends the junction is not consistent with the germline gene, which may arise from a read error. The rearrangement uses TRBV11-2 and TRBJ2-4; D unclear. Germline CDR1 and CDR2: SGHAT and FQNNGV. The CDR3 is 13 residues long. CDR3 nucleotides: TGTGCCAGCACCTTAATCTCTGACACATTTCAGTACTTC. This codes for CASTLISDTFQYF.